The present T cell receptor (beta chain) was sequenced within a study of cytomegalovirus exposure and HLA in healthy donors. Study-wide points: Analysis was carried out at a later point, and it linked a missense DCLRE1C variant to TCR beta V- and J-gene trimming.

This clone appeared a few times. Its target is not known. Donors sampled were nominally healthy, though unrecorded immune exposures were likely. Germline trimming cut 4 bases from V and 2 bases from J; bases unmatched to any gene: 9. The CDR3 sequence is 15 residues long. The germline CDR1 and CDR2 sequences are SGDLS and YYNGEE. This PCR relied on a set of 60 Vbeta primers and 13 Jbeta primers. TCRdb keeps only in-frame clones here, not all; method: immunoSEQ multiplex PCR. The table lists roughly 100,000 clones, over 75% of them singletons, with 3.8% in the top ten. This chain links TRBV9 with TRBJ2-7, with TRBD1 matching 7 bases. Sample: PBMCs. This clonotype was obtained from a man aged 45 to 65 in good health and CMV-seronegative. This CDR3 reads CASSPSGTAAYEQYF. Here the CDR3 DNA reads TGTGCCAGCAGCCCCTCAGGGACAGCGGCCTACGAGCAGTACTTC. Variable domain in full (rest from reference TRBV9 and TRBJ2-7): DSGVTQTPKHLITATGQRVTLRCSPRSGDLSVYWYQQSLDQGLQFLIQYYNGEERAKGNILERFSAQQFPDLHSELNLSSLELGDSALYFCASSPSGTAAYEQYFGPGTRLTVT.